Each of the 17 T cell receptor beta chains below was sequenced from the same sample in a study of control samples from healthy donors and cancer patients. TCRdb's table, derived via immunoSEQ multiplex PCR, lists solely in-frame clones and lacks some. The data hold 130,000 or so clones, with approximately 89% observed a single time. Sequences were obtained from PBMCs. These receptor sequences come from a man in his fifties or sixties with head and neck cancer.

The chain is built from TRBV2 and TRBJ1-1, with D possibly matching TRBD1 (5 bases). The CDR3 length is 15 residues. Trimming removed 4 bases at V and 1 base at J, with 13 bases between. Looked up from germline, CDR1 is SNHLY and CDR2 is FYNNEI. The chain's CDR3 is CASSAQGGENTEAFF. The DNA of the CDR3 is TGTGCCAGCAGTGCCCAGGGTGGAGAGAACACTGAAGCTTTCTTT.

V is TRBV29-1 and J is TRBJ1-3, with a tentative D call TRBD1 (5 bases). V shed 7 bases and J shed 4 bases, with 14 bases lying between them. CDR3 length: 13 residues. Germline lookup yields CDR1 SQVTM and CDR2 ANQGSEA. CDR3 sequence (DNA): TGCAGCGGAAGGACATCGAGGGGAAACACCATATATTTT. The encoded protein is CSGRTSRGNTIYF.

This rearrangement joins TRBV27 to TRBJ2-7; tentative D call: TRBD1 (5 bases). V gave up 10 bases and J gave up 7 bases, with 20 bases separating them. Germline loops: CDR1 MNHEY, CDR2 SMNVEV (reference sequence). The CDR3 extends over 13 amino acids. The CDR3 DNA sequence: TGTGCCACCGGGTTATTGGGCAGGGATGAGCAGTACTTC. It translates to CATGLLGRDEQYF.

V gene TRBV6-5 combines with J gene TRBJ2-1; TRBD2 agrees at 7 bases. CDR1 MNHEY and CDR2 SVGAGI come from the germline V gene. V lost 7 bases and J lost 8; bases outside the gene matches: 14. The CDR3 covers 15 residues. The CDR3, as DNA: TGTGCCAGCACCCTCCGGACTAGAGAACTCGATGAGCAGTTCTTC. It is translated as CASTLRTRELDEQFF.

The rearrangement links TRBV3-1 (or the pseudogene TRBV3-2) to TRBJ2-7; D unresolved. V lost 0 bases to trimming and J lost 0 bases, with 15 bases between them. The CDR3 sequence is 17 residues long. CDR1 is LGHDT and CDR2 is YNNKEL in the germline V gene (reference sequence). The CDR3 sequence is CASSQEGNWDSSYEQYF. The DNA for the CDR3 is TGTGCCAGCAGCCAAGAAGGGAACTGGGATAGCTCCTACGAGCAGTACTTC.

V usage is TRBV28 and J usage is TRBJ2-2; D might be TRBD2 (6 bases). There are 13 residues in the CDR3. Germline V gene sequence: CDR1 MDHEN, CDR2 SYDVKM. V lost 1 base to trimming and J lost 6 bases, with 6 bases between them. The CDR3, as DNA: TGTGCCAGCAGTTTATCGGGGGCCGGGGAGCTGTTTTTT. Translated: CASSLSGAGELFF. Based on the CDR3 plus reference TRBV28 and TRBJ2-2, the full variable domain is DVKVTQSSRYLVKRTGEKVFLECVQDMDHENMFWYRQDPGLGLRLIYFSYDVKMKEKGDIPEGYSVSREKKERFSLILESASTNQTSMYLCASSLSGAGELFFGEGSRLTVL.

This rearrangement joins TRBV25-1 to TRBJ1-1; D not certain. The CDR3 contains 13 residues. CDR1 is MGHDK and CDR2 is SYGVNS in the germline V gene. V was trimmed by 4 bases and J by 2 bases, leaving 8 bases between them. As DNA, the CDR3 is TGTGCCAGCAGTGTAGACCTCAACACTGAAGCTTTCTTT. Its translation: CASSVDLNTEAFF.

The CDR3 loop is CASSEGPKLFF. The CDR3 bases are TGTGCCAGCAGTGAAGGCCCGAAACTGTTTTTT. This sequence joins TRBV25-1 and TRBJ1-4, with D unclear. Germline V lookup: CDR1 MGHDK, CDR2 SYGVNS. The CDR3 sequence is 11 residues long. Trimming shortened V by 2 bases and J by 11 bases, and 6 bases separated the two germline ends.

This sequence joins TRBV7-9 and TRBJ1-5, with 10 bases matching TRBD1. The germline V gene has CDR1 SEHNR and CDR2 FQNEAQ (reference sequence). There are 19 residues in the CDR3. J gave up 8 bases and V 5 bases, and 21 bases lay outside the gene matches. CDR3 in amino acids: CASSPGQGGNWGNVEPQHF. CDR3 nucleotide sequence: TGTGCCAGCAGCCCAGGACAGGGGGGGAATTGGGGAAACGTGGAGCCCCAGCATTTT. Supplemented by reference TRBV7-9 and TRBJ1-5, the full variable domain reads DTGVSQNPRHKITKRGQNVTFRCDPISEHNRLYWYRQTLGQGPEFLTYFQNEAQLEKSRLLSDRFSAERPKGSFSTLEIQRTEQGDSAMYLCASSPGQGGNWGNVEPQHFGDGTRLSIL.

This rearrangement joins TRBV7-9 to TRBJ1-4, with D unclear. Germline values: CDR1 SEHNR, CDR2 FQNEAQ (reference sequence). Trimming left V 3 bases short and J 7 bases short, with 6 bases between. This CDR3 contains 12 residues. CDR3 DNA sequence: TGTGCCAGCAGCTTGTCTTTTGAAAAACTGTTTTTT. Its translation: CASSLSFEKLFF.

The chain combines TRBV29-1 with TRBJ1-1; D uncertain. The CDR3 totals 13 residues. Germline values: CDR1 SQVTM, CDR2 ANQGSEA. Trimming removed 3 bases at V and 5 bases at J, with 13 bases between. The CDR3 DNA follows: TGCAGCGTTGAGAAGGCCGCGGAAACTGAAGCTTTCTTT. This translates into CSVEKAAETEAFF.

The J gene is TRBJ1-1, the V gene TRBV2; TRBD1 agrees at 8 bases. V was clipped by 6 bases and J by 5 bases; unmatched bases: 8. Germline V gives CDR1 SNHLY, CDR2 FYNNEI. This CDR3 contains 14 residues. CDR3: CASSIGQGGTEAFF. The DNA of the CDR3 is TGTGCCAGCAGCATAGGACAGGGAGGAACTGAAGCTTTCTTT.

The rearrangement joins TRBV28 to TRBJ2-1; 7 bases map to TRBD2. The CDR3 runs to 15 residues. Per germline, CDR1 MDHEN and CDR2 SYDVKM. The V gene end was trimmed by 2 bases and the J gene end by 7 bases; junction bases not matched to a gene: 8. The CDR3 nucleotides read TGTGCCAGCAGTTTACTGGCGGGAGTGTTTAATGAGCAGTTCTTC. This sequence encodes CASSLLAGVFNEQFF.

The rearrangement joins TRBV7-3 to TRBJ2-2; D is uncertain. CDR3 length: 13 amino acids. CDR1 is SGHTA, CDR2 FQGTGA, per germline. Trimming took 5 bases from V and 5 from J, leaving 9 bases between them. CDR3 in DNA: TGTGCCAGCAGCCCCCTGGGAACCGGGGAGCTGTTTTTT. Its protein product is CASSPLGTGELFF.

The V call is TRBV3-1 (or the pseudogene TRBV3-2), the J call TRBJ2-1; D unresolved. Germline CDR1 is LGHDT and CDR2 is YNNKEL (reference sequence). V lost 1 base and J 10 bases, leaving 11 bases between the germline ends. The CDR3 has 13 amino acids. For the CDR3, the DNA is TGTGCCAGCAGCCAAGGTTATAGCCGCGAGCAGTTCTTC. The encoded protein is CASSQGYSREQFF.

The chain couples TRBV21-1 to TRBJ1-6. TRBV21-1 is deemed a pseudogene. CDR3 size: 20 residues. The CDR3 reads CASSMDTSNRRDAGNSPLHF. CDR3 nucleotide sequence: TGTGCCAGCAGCATGGACACTTCAAATAGGCGGGACGCGGGCAATTCACCCCTCCACTTT.

The V gene is TRBV7-2, the J gene TRBJ1-2, with 9 bases aligning to TRBD1. Looked up from germline, CDR1 is SGHTA and CDR2 is FQGNSA. CDR3 length: 16 amino acids. V shed 2 bases, J shed 4 bases, and the junction held 8 bases outside the gene matches. CDR3 DNA sequence: TGTGCCAGCAGCTTAACCGGGGACAGGGCCAGCTATGGCTACACCTTC. The encoded protein is CASSLTGDRASYGYTF.